The next 9 T cell receptor beta chains were all read from a single sample in a study of blood T cells in healthy people across ages (dated by TCRdb to about 2015). Library preparation used 5' RACE. TCRdb records Illumina HiSeq 2500 as the sequencer. The second PCR ran for roughly 7 to 11 cycles and used a J-beta primer mix along with a sample-barcoded 5' primer. TCRdb reran the public reads through fastp at Q25 and MiXCR, keeping productive beta chains. For every CDR3 protein sequence, its rows merge into one entry that carries the most common genes and DNA. Present in this sample are about 1.7 million distinct CDR3 sequences, 28% of which were seen just once. Less than 9.5% of the sample rests with the top ten. What was sequenced was blood. The receptor set was obtained from a woman in her twenties or thirties in good health.

V usage is TRBV4-2 and J usage is TRBJ2-4; D is unclear. CDR3 length: 16 amino acids. Germline CDR1 is LGHNA and CDR2 is YNFKEQ. V was clipped by 2 bases and J by 0 bases, with 11 bases between them. The CDR3 DNA reads as TGTGCCAGCAGCCAAATCGGGCGAGTAGCCAAAAACATTCAGTACTTC. Its translation is CASSQIGRVAKNIQYF.

The rearrangement uses TRBV4-2 and TRBJ1-6, with TRBD1 identical over 7 bases. The germline gives CDR1 LGHNA, CDR2 YNFKEQ. The CDR3 sequence is 14 residues long. J gave up 10 bases and V 8 bases, and 11 bases lay outside the gene matches. CDR3 sequence (DNA): TGTGCCAGCCCGGGTACAGGGGTTAGCTCACCCCTCCACTTT. Translating it yields CASPGTGVSSPLHF.

V is TRBV19 and J is TRBJ1-2; D is unclear. CDR3 length equals 13 residues. CDR1 is LNHDA, CDR2 SQIVND, per germline (reference sequence). V lost 3 bases and J 4 bases, leaving 9 bases between the germline ends. The CDR3 region has the DNA TGTGCCAGTAGTATGGAACGGGGCTATGGCTACACCTTC. Translated, it gives CASSMERGYGYTF.

The gene calls are TRBV7-9 and TRBJ2-7; possibly TRBD2 for D (6 bases). V gave up 2 bases and J gave up 4 bases, with 15 bases separating them. The CDR3 loop spans 15 amino acids. Germline V CDR1 and CDR2: SEHNR, FQNEAQ (reference sequence). The CDR3 bases are TGTGCCAGCAGCTTAAGCGGACTAACCTCTTACGAGCAGTACTTC. It codes for CASSLSGLTSYEQYF.

This clonotype came up a few times. The V call is TRBV15, the J call TRBJ1-6; D may be TRBD1 (5 bases). V lost 3 bases and J lost 3, with 15 bases in between. The CDR3 is 17 amino acids. Germline CDR1 and CDR2: LNHNV and YYDKDF (reference sequence). The CDR3 protein is CATSRDGAAFYNSPLHF. CDR3 in DNA: TGTGCCACCAGCAGGGACGGGGCGGCGTTCTATAATTCACCCCTCCACTTT.

The chain links TRBV4-1 to TRBJ1-5; tentatively, D is TRBD1 (5 bases). Germline assignment: CDR1 MGHRA and CDR2 YSYEKL. The V and J ends lost 1 base and 9 bases respectively, with 13 bases between them. This CDR3 is built from 14 residues. The CDR3 DNA follows: TGCGCCAGCAGCCAAGTGGGGCAGCTCATGCCCCAGCATTTT. It translates to CASSQVGQLMPQHF.

This clonotype has at least ten counts. The V and J genes are TRBV7-2 and TRBJ2-5; tentatively, D is TRBD2 (5 bases). The V gene lost 5 bases and the J gene lost 6 bases, with 19 bases spanning the gap. The CDR3 spans 15 residues. CDR1 is SGHTA and CDR2 is FQGNSA in the germline V gene. CDR3 sequence: CASSVSHPEEKTQYF. The CDR3 DNA sequence: TGTGCCAGCAGCGTCTCCCACCCGGAGGAAAAGACCCAGTACTTC.

The chain links TRBV6-2 or TRBV6-3 to TRBJ2-1; D possibly corresponds to TRBD1 (5 bases). The V and J ends lost 8 bases and 2 bases respectively, with 13 bases between them. CDR1 is MNHEY, CDR2 SVGEGT, per germline. The length of the CDR3 is 14 residues. CDR3 amino acids: CASENRFPYNEQFF. The CDR3 DNA sequence: TGTGCCAGCGAGAACAGGTTTCCCTACAATGAGCAGTTCTTC.

Only a few counts were recorded for this clonotype. The CDR3 bases are TGTGCCAGCAGCATCGACAGGGGCAACTATGGCTACACCTTC. Protein product: CASSIDRGNYGYTF. The chain joins TRBV21-1 to TRBJ1-2; the table gives TRBD1 as D, unverified against the DNA. TRBV21-1 is designated a pseudogene. The CDR3 is 14 amino acids.